The 4 T cell receptor beta chains below all came from one sample that was sequenced in a study of CD8+ T cells in alopecia areata. Treatment reported: oral pan-JAK inhibitor, 5-10 mg twice daily. Extraction and reverse transcription of RNA yielded cDNA as the sequencing template. Sequencing used immunoSEQ multiplex PCR; TCRdb keeps in-frame clones, though not all of them. The sample yields fewer than 150,000 clones, approximately 59% seen once. Here the sequenced sample was CD8+ T cells sorted from blood, taken at week 4, from a patient treated with tofacitinib. The receptors come from a human donor with alopecia areata.

The V and J genes are TRBV11-2 and TRBJ2-7; D is unclear. This CDR3 is 15 amino acids long. Germline V gene data show CDR1 as SGHAT and CDR2 as FQNNGV. Trimming removed 5 bases from V and 0 bases from J, with 14 bases in between. The chain's CDR3 is CASSLGLFSSYEQYF. CDR3 coding DNA: TGTGCCAGCAGCCTAGGGCTCTTTAGCTCCTACGAGCAGTACTTC.

This clone has only one observation. The chain joins TRBV30 to TRBJ2-5; D may be TRBD1 (5 bases). Trimming removed 4 bases at V and 1 base at J, with 7 bases between. CDR3 size: 12 residues. The germline gives CDR1 GTSNPN, CDR2 SVGIG (reference sequence). CDR3 loop: CAWTGIQETQYF. CDR3 sequence (DNA): TGTGCCTGGACAGGGATCCAAGAGACCCAGTACTTC.

The V gene is TRBV15, the J gene TRBJ1-2, with D unclear. The CDR3 length is 15 residues. Germline loops: CDR1 LNHNV, CDR2 YYDKDF (reference sequence). Trimming stripped 0 bases from V and 6 bases from J, with 14 bases between. CDR3 in amino acids: CATSRDEAILDGYTF. The CDR3 nucleotides are TGTGCCACCAGCAGAGATGAGGCAATATTGGATGGCTACACCTTC.

This clone has a handful of counts. V is TRBV7-9 and J is TRBJ1-2; tentatively, D is TRBD1 (5 bases). Germline-derived CDR1 and CDR2 are SEHNR and FQNEAQ (reference sequence). Trimming pared 3 bases from V and 4 bases from J, leaving 9 bases between. The CDR3 has 13 residues. The CDR3 sequence is CASSFDSTYGYTF. In DNA form, the CDR3 reads TGTGCCAGCAGCTTCGACAGTACCTATGGCTACACCTTC.